This TCR beta chain was identified in a study of Graves' ophthalmopathy and Graves' hyperthyroidism. The TCR beta CDR3 regions underwent amplification from RNA transcripts. Second-round multiplex PCR came after a first-round RT-PCR that employed HTBI primers. TCRdb reanalysed the multiplex PCR reads using MiXCR and keeps one entry per CDR3 protein. The sample gives about 640,000 distinct CDR3 sequences, over 40% of which show up once; 3% to 4% is in the top ten. The trim removed 1 base at V and 6 bases at J, leaving 5 bases unmatched. Per germline, CDR1 SGHTA and CDR2 FQGNSA. The CDR3 runs to 15 residues. This clonotype has a count of ten or more.

The genes are TRBV7-2 and TRBJ2-5; 10 bases align to TRBD2. This receptor was identified in an adult man with Graves' ophthalmopathy. Specimen: peripheral blood. CDR3 protein: CASSLEVAGGKTQYF. Written as DNA, the CDR3 is TGTGCCAGCAGCTTAGAGGTAGCGGGGGGAAAGACCCAGTACTTC.